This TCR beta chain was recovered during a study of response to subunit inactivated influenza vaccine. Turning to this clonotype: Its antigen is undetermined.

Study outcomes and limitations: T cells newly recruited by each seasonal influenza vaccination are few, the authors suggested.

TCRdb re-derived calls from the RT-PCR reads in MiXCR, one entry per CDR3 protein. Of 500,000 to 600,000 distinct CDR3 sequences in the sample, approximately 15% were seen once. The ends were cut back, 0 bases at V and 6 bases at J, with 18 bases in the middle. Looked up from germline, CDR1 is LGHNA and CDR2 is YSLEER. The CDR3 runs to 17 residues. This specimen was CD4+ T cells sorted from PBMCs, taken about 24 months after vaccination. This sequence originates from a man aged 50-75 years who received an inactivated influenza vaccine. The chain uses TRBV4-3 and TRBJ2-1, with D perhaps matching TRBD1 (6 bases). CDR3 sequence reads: CASSQEPQGYGLNEQFF. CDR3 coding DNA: TGCGCCAGCAGCCAAGAACCACAGGGTTACGGTCTCAATGAGCAGTTCTTC.